One and the same sample provided the 6 T cell receptor beta chains below, sequenced in a study of cytomegalovirus exposure and HLA in healthy donors. A multiplex PCR was run with 60 Vbeta primers and 13 Jbeta primers. TCRdb's copy holds only in-frame clones and misses some; the assay was immunoSEQ multiplex PCR. This table has approximately 140,000 clones, around 80% appearing once. Sequenced input: PBMCs. The receptor source for this set is a man aged 35-49 years in good health and CMV-seropositive.

The rearrangement links TRBV7-8 to TRBJ2-3; D possibly corresponds to TRBD2 (6 bases). The CDR3 is 14 residues long. Germline values: CDR1 SGHVS, CDR2 FQNEAQ. The V end lost 3 bases, the J end lost 6 bases, and 13 bases lay between the germline ends. The CDR3 bases are TGTGCCAGCAGCTTGGGACTCCTCGGGGATACGCAGTATTTT. Encoded protein: CASSLGLLGDTQYF.

The rearrangement uses TRBV27 and TRBJ2-3; 7 bases match TRBD1. Germline V gene data show CDR1 as MNHEY and CDR2 as SMNVEV (reference sequence). V was pared by 6 bases and J by 2 bases, with 5 bases of the junction left unmatched. The CDR3 length is 14 residues. The CDR3 coding sequence is TGTGCCAGCAGCTTGCAGGGGGTCACAGATACGCAGTATTTT. It specifies CASSLQGVTDTQYF.

This clone turned up a few times. The gene calls are TRBV5-1 and TRBJ2-7; D is possibly TRBD1 (5 bases). The germline V and J ends were trimmed by 0 bases and 3 bases, with 10 bases remaining between them. The germline V gene encodes CDR1 SGHRS and CDR2 YFSETQ. There are 14 residues in the CDR3. The CDR3 is CASSLAGNLYEQYF. CDR3 coding DNA: TGCGCCAGCAGCTTGGCAGGGAATCTCTACGAGCAGTACTTC.

J is TRBJ1-2 and V is TRBV6-5, with 9 bases that match TRBD1. From germline, CDR1 is MNHEY and CDR2 SVGAGI. The CDR3 covers 12 residues. The ends lost 6 bases at V and 8 bases at J; junction bases unmatched: 4. The CDR3 sequence: CASRQGAGGYTF. In DNA form, the CDR3 reads TGTGCCAGCAGACAGGGGGCTGGAGGCTACACCTTC.

This clone has more than one count but fewer than ten. The chain recombines TRBV9 with TRBJ1-2; TRBD1 matches 7 bases. In germline, CDR1 is SGDLS, CDR2 YYNGEE. With 2 bases clipped from V and 2 bases from J, the junction kept 3 bases outside the gene matches. The CDR3 length is 14 residues. The CDR3 DNA follows: TGTGCCAGCAGCGTCGACAGGGCGAACTATGGCTACACCTTC. Protein product: CASSVDRANYGYTF.

This clone was seen just once. CDR3 nucleotides: TGTGCCAGTAGTGAAACTGCAATTACTTACGCCCAGTACTTC. Amino acids: CASSETAITYAQYF. The V call is TRBV19, the J call TRBJ2-5; D unclear. The CDR3 has 14 amino acids. The V end lost 5 bases, the J end lost 9 bases, and 19 bases lay between the germline ends. Germline V gene lookup returns CDR1 LNHDA and CDR2 SQIVND (reference sequence).